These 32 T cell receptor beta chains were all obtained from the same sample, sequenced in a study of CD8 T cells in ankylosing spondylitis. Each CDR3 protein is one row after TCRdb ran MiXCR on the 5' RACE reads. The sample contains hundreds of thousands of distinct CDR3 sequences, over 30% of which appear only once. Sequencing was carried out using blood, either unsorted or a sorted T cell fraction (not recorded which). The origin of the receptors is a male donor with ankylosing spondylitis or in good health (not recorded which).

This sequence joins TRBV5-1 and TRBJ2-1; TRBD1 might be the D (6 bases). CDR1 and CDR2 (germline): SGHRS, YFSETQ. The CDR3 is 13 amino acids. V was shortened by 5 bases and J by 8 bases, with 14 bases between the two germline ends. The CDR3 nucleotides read TGCGCCAGCAGTCATACAGGGCGCGATGAGCAGTTCTTC. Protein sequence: CASSHTGRDEQFF.

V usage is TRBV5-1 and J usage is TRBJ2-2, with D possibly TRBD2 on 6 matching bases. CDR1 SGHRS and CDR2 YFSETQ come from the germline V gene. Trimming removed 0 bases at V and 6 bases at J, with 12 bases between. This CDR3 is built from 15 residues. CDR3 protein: CASSLVGDLAGELFF. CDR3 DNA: TGCGCCAGCAGCTTGGTCGGGGACTTGGCCGGGGAGCTGTTTTTT.

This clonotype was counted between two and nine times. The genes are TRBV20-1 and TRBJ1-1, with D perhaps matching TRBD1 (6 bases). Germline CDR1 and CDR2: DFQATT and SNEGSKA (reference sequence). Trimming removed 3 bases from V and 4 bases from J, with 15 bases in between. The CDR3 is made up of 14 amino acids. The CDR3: CSASFRAGATEAFF. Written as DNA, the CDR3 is TGCAGTGCTAGTTTCAGGGCAGGGGCCACTGAAGCTTTCTTT.

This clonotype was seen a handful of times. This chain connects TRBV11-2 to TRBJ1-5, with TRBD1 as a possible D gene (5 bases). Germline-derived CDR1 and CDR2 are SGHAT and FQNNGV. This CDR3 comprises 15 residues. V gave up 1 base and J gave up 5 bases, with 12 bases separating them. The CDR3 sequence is CASSLGYGTHQPQHF. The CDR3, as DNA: TGTGCCAGCAGCTTAGGGTACGGGACCCATCAGCCCCAGCATTTT.

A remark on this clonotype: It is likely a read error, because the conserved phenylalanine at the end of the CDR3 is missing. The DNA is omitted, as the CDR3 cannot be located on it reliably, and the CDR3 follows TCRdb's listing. CDR3 in amino acids: CARGRRVV. The rearrangement links TRBV5-1 to TRBJ2-1. Germline CDR1 and CDR2: SGHRS and YFSETQ. The CDR3 has 8 amino acids, counting both end residues.

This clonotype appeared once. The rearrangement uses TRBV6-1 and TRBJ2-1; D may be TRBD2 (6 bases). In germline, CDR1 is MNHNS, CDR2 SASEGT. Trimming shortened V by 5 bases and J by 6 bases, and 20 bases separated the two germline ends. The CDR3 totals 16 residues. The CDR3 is CASSPPNAGIRNEQFF. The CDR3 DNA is TGTGCCAGCAGTCCTCCTAATGCGGGGATCCGCAATGAGCAGTTCTTC.

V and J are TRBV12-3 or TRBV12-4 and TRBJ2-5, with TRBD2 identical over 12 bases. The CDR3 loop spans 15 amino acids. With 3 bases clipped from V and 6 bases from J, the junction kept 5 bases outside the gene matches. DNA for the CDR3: TGTGCCAGCAGTTTTTCGACTAGCGGGGGAAAGACCCAGTACTTC. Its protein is CASSFSTSGGKTQYF.

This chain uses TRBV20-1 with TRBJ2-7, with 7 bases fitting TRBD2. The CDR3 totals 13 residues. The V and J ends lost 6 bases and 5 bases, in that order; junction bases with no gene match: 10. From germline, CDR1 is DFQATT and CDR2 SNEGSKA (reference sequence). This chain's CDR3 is CSAHRGGVNEQYF. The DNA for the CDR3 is TGCAGTGCGCATCGCGGGGGAGTGAACGAGCAGTACTTC.

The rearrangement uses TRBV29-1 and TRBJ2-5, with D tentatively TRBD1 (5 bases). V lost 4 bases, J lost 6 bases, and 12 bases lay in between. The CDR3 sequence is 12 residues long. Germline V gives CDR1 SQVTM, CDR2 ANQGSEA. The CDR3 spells CSVVSQGKTQYF. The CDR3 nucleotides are TGCAGCGTTGTCAGCCAGGGAAAGACCCAGTACTTC.

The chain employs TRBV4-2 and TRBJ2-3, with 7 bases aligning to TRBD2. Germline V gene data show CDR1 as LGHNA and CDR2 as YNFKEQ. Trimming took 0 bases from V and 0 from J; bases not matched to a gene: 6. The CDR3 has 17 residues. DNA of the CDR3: TGTGCCAGCAGCCAAGATCTGGGGGGGTTTAGCACAGATACGCAGTATTTT. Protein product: CASSQDLGGFSTDTQYF.

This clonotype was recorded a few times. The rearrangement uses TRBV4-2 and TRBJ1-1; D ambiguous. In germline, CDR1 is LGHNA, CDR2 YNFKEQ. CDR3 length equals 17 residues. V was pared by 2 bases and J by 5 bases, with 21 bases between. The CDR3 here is CASSQPARGVIRTEAFF. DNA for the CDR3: TGTGCCAGCAGCCAACCGGCCCGGGGTGTAATAAGAACTGAAGCTTTCTTT.

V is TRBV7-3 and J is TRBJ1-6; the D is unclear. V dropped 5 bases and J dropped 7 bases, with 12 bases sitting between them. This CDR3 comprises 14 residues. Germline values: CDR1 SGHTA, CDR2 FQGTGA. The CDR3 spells CASSRRVENSPLHF. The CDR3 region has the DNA TGTGCCAGCAGCCGGAGGGTGGAAAATTCACCCCTCCACTTT.

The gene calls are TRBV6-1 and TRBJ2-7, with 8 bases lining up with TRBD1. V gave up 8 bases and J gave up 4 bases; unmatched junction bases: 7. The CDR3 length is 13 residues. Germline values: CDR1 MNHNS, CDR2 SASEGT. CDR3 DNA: TGTGCCAGCGCCGGGACAGGACCTTACGAGCAGTACTTC. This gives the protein CASAGTGPYEQYF.

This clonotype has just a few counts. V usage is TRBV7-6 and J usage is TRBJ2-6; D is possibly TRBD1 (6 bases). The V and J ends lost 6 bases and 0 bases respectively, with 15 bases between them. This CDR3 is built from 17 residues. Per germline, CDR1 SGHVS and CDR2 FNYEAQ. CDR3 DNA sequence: TGTGCCAGCAGTCTACTACCCAGGGGCTCTGGGGCCAACGTCCTGACTTTC. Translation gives CASSLLPRGSGANVLTF.

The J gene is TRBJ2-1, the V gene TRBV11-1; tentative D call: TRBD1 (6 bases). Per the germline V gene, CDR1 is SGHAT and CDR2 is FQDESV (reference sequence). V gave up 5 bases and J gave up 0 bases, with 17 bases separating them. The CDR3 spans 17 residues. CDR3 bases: TGTGCCAGCAGCGGAGGACGGGACACGAGCTCCTACAATGAGCAGTTCTTC. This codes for CASSGGRDTSSYNEQFF.

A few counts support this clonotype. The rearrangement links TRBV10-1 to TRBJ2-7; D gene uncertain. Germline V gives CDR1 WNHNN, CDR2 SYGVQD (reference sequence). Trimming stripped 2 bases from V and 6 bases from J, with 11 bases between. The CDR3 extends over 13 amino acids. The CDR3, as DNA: TGCGCCAGCAGTGAGGGGATAGGGTTCGAGCAGTACTTC. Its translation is CASSEGIGFEQYF.

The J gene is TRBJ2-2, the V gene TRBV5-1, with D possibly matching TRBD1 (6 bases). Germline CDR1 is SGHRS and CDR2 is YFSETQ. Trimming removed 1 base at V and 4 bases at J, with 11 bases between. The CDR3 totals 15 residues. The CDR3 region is CASSLTGSSTGELFF. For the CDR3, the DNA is TGCGCCAGCAGCTTGACAGGGAGCAGCACCGGGGAGCTGTTTTTT.

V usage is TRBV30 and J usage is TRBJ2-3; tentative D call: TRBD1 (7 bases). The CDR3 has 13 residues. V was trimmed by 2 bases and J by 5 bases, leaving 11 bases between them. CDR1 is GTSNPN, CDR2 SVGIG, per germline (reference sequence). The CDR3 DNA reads TGTGCCTGGAGTCGACAGGGACTAGATACGCAGTATTTT. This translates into CAWSRQGLDTQYF.

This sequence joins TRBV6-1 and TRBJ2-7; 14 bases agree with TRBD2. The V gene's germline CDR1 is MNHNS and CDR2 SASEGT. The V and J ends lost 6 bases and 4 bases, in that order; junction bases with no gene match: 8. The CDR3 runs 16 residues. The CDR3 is CASRGTSGGTLYEQYF. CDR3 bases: TGTGCCAGCAGGGGGACTAGCGGGGGAACACTTTACGAGCAGTACTTC.

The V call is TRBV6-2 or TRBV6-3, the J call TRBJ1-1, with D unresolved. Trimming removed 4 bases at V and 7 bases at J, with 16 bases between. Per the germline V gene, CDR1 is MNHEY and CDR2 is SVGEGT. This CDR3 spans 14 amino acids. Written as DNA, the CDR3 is TGTGCCAGCAGTTCCCCATCTTACGGGCTTGAAGCTTTCTTT. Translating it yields CASSSPSYGLEAFF.

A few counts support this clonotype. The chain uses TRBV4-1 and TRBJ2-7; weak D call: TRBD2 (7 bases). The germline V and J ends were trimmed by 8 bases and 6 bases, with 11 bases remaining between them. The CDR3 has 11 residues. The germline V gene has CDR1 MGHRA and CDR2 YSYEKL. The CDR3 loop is CASGGAREQYF. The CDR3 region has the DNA TGCGCCAGCGGGGGGGCTCGCGAGCAGTACTTC.

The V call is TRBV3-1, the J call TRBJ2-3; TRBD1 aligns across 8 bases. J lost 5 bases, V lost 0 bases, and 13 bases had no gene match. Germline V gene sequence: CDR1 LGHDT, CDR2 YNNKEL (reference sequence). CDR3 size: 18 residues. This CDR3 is CASSQDVGSGGDVDTQYF. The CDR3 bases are TGTGCCAGCAGCCAAGACGTCGGGTCAGGGGGCGATGTAGATACGCAGTATTTT.

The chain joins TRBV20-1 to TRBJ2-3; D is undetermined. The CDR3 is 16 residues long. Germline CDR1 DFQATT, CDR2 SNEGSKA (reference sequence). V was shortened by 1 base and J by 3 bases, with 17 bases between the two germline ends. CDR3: CSARAPRVRWTDTQYF. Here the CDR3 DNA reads TGCAGTGCTAGAGCTCCCCGGGTTAGGTGGACAGATACGCAGTATTTT.

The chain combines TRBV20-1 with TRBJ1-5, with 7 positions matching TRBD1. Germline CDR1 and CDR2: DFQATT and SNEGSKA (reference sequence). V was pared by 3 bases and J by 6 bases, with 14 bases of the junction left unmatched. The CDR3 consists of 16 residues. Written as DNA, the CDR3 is TGCAGTGCTAGTCCCCCGGGAGGGGGCGCGATTCAGCCCCAGCATTTT. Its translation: CSASPPGGGAIQPQHF.

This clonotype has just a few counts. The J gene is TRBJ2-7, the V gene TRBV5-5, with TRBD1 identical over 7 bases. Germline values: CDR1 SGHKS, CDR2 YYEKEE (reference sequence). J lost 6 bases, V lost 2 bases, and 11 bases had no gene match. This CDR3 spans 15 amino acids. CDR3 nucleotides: TGTGCCAGCAGCTTCGCCCTCGACAGGGTGGGCGAGCAGTACTTC. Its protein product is CASSFALDRVGEQYF.

The CDR3 reads CASSPGSQGPSYEQYF. The CDR3 bases are TGTGCCAGCAGCCCCGGGAGCCAGGGCCCATCCTACGAGCAGTACTTC. This sequence joins TRBV3-1 and TRBJ2-7; weak D call: TRBD2 (6 bases). This CDR3 region has 16 residues. Germline V gene lookup returns CDR1 LGHDT and CDR2 YNNKEL (reference sequence). Trimming took off 4 bases at V and 1 base at J, with 17 bases between the two ends.

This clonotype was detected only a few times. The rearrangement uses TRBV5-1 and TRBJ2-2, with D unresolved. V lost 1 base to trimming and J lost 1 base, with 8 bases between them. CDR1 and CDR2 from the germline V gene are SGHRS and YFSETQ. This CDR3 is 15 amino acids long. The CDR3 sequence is CASSLSLGNTGELFF. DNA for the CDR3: TGCGCCAGCAGCTTGTCTCTAGGGAACACCGGGGAGCTGTTTTTT.

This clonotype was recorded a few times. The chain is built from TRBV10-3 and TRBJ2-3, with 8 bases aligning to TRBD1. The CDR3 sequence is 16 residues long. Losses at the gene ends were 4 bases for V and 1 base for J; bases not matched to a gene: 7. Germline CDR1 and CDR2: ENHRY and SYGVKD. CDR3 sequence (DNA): TGTGCCATCAGTGCGGACATACAGGGGGGCACAGATACGCAGTATTTT. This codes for CAISADIQGGTDTQYF.

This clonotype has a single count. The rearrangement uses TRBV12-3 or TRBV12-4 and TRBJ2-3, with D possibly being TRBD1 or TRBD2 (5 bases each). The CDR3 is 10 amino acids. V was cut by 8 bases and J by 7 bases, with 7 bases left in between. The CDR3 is CASGGYTQYF. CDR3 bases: TGTGCCAGCGGGGGATATACGCAGTATTTT.

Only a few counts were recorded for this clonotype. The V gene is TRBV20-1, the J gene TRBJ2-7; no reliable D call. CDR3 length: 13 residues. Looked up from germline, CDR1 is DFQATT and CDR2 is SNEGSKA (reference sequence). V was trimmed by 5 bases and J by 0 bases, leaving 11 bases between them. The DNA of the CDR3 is TGCAGTGCTGGACCCCTCAGCTCCTACGAGCAGTACTTC. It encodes CSAGPLSSYEQYF.

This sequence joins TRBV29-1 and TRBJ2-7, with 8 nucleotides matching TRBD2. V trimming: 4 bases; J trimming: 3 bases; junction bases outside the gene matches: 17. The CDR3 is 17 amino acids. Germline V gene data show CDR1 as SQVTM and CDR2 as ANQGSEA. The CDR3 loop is CSVVGVPTSGGSYEQYF. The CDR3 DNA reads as TGCAGCGTTGTTGGGGTCCCTACGAGCGGGGGTAGCTACGAGCAGTACTTC.

The CDR3 sequence is CATSDFRAGTDTQYF. CDR3 coding DNA: TGTGCCACCAGTGATTTCAGAGCGGGCACAGATACGCAGTATTTT. J is TRBJ2-3 and V is TRBV24-1, with D possibly being TRBD2 (5 bases). The CDR3 totals 15 residues. Germline values: CDR1 KGHDR, CDR2 SFDVKD. Trimming cost V 1 base and J 1 base, with 8 bases left between them.